One and the same sample provided the 21 T cell receptor beta chains below, sequenced in a study of T cell responses to AZD1222 COVID-19 vaccine. Measured with immunoSEQ multiplex PCR; TCRdb has only the in-frame clones, and not every one. The repertoire holds around 120,000 clones, with roughly 90% as singletons. The source was peripheral blood, collected on day 0 of AZD1222 vaccination. These receptors all stem from an adult in good health.

The V and J genes are TRBV2 and TRBJ1-1; the D gene is possibly TRBD1 (6 bases). This CDR3 is built from 15 residues. The V gene lost 7 bases and the J gene lost 1 base, with 16 bases spanning the gap. Germline-derived CDR1 and CDR2 are SNHLY and FYNNEI. CDR3 residues: CASIRSAGQNTEAFF. The CDR3 bases are TGTGCCAGCATTAGGTCTGCGGGACAGAACACTGAAGCTTTCTTT.

The J gene is TRBJ2-7, the V gene TRBV28; 9 positions match TRBD2. The germline CDR1 and CDR2 sequences are MDHEN and SYDVKM. V shed 5 bases and J 8 bases; nucleotides not matched to a gene: 13. The CDR3 runs to 15 residues. CDR3 nucleotide sequence: TGTGCCAGCAGTGGTAGCGGGAGCCGATATGGCAAGCAGTACTTC. Its translation is CASSGSGSRYGKQYF. The full variable domain, completed using reference TRBV28 and TRBJ2-7, is DVKVTQSSRYLVKRTGEKVFLECVQDMDHENMFWYRQDPGLGLRLIYFSYDVKMKEKGDIPEGYSVSREKKERFSLILESASTNQTSMYLCASSGSGSRYGKQYFGPGTRLTVT.

This clone has more than one count but fewer than ten. The gene calls are TRBV7-9 and TRBJ2-5, with TRBD1 matching 7 bases. CDR1 and CDR2 (germline): SEHNR, FQNEAQ (reference sequence). The trim removed 11 bases at V and 2 bases at J, leaving 11 bases unmatched. The CDR3 contains 14 residues. The CDR3 region has the DNA TGTGCCGGGGACACTTCAGGGGGTCAAGAGACCCAGTACTTC. This codes for CAGDTSGGQETQYF.

J is TRBJ2-7 and V is TRBV5-6; the match to TRBD1 covers 9 bases. V shed 2 bases, J shed 2 bases, and the junction held 11 bases outside the gene matches. The CDR3 has 17 amino acids. Germline V gene sequence: CDR1 SGHDT, CDR2 YYEEEE. The CDR3 here is CASSFVRTRDRAYEQYF. Here the CDR3 DNA reads TGTGCCAGCAGCTTCGTGAGGACCCGGGACAGGGCCTACGAGCAGTACTTC. The variable domain in full, with the rest retrieved from reference TRBV5-6 and TRBJ2-7, is DAGVTQSPTHLIKTRGQQVTLRCSPKSGHDTVSWYQQALGQGPQFIFQYYEEEERQRGNFPDRFSGHQFPNYSSELNVNALLLGDSALYLCASSFVRTRDRAYEQYFGPGTRLTVT.

This chain uses TRBV19 with TRBJ2-1; the match to TRBD2 covers 12 bases. The length of the CDR3 is 13 residues. J was trimmed by 7 bases and V by 6 bases; bases with no gene match: 1. Germline V CDR1 and CDR2: LNHDA, SQIVND (reference sequence). The DNA of the CDR3 is TGTGCCAGTAGGACTAGCGGGGGTAATGAGCAGTTCTTC. This encodes CASRTSGGNEQFF.

The J gene is TRBJ1-1, the V gene TRBV7-9; weak D call: TRBD1 (5 bases). The ends were cut back, 5 bases at V and 11 bases at J, with 15 bases in the middle. Germline-derived CDR1 and CDR2 are SEHNR and FQNEAQ (reference sequence). The CDR3 totals 12 residues. The CDR3 sequence is CASSPLGDSAFF. In nucleotides, the CDR3 is TGTGCCAGCAGCCCCCTCGGGGACTCGGCTTTCTTT.

The V gene is TRBV18, the J gene TRBJ1-1; D gene uncertain. The CDR3 contains 11 residues. The V end was cut by 5 bases, the J end by 5 bases, with 6 bases between. Germline V gene sequence: CDR1 KGHSH, CDR2 LQKENI. The CDR3 DNA reads as TGTGCCAGCTCAACGGGGACTGAAGCTTTCTTT. This translates into CASSTGTEAFF.

The V gene is TRBV14, the J gene TRBJ1-1; D remains unclear. The ends were cut back, 1 base at V and 5 bases at J, with 14 bases in the middle. Looked up from germline, CDR1 is SGHDN and CDR2 is FVKESK. This CDR3 region has 15 residues. DNA of the CDR3: TGTGCCAGCAGCCAAGTAGGAGTACTAGGAACTGAAGCTTTCTTT. This gives the protein CASSQVGVLGTEAFF.

The chain has TRBV24-1 and TRBJ2-3; perhaps TRBD2 as D (7 bases). Germline V CDR1 and CDR2: KGHDR, SFDVKD. The CDR3 runs to 16 residues. Trimming stripped 5 bases from V and 0 bases from J, with 14 bases between. This chain's CDR3 is CATSGGGRPSTDTQYF. The CDR3 DNA is TGTGCCACCAGTGGGGGGGGGCGCCCTAGCACAGATACGCAGTATTTT.

The genes are TRBV7-2 and TRBJ2-7; D not resolved. This CDR3 contains 14 residues. In germline, CDR1 is SGHTA, CDR2 FQGNSA. Trimming removed 2 bases from V and 1 base from J, with 9 bases in between. The CDR3 reads CASSLTGSSYEQYF. CDR3 nucleotide sequence: TGTGCCAGCAGCTTAACTGGATCTTCCTACGAGCAGTACTTC. The variable domain in full, with the rest retrieved from reference TRBV7-2 and TRBJ2-7, is GAGVSQSPSNKVTEKGKDVELRCDPISGHTALYWYRQSLGQGLEFLIYFQGNSAPDKSGLPSDRFSAERTGGSVSTLTIQRTQQEDSAVYLCASSLTGSSYEQYFGPGTRLTVT.

The rearrangement uses TRBV15 and TRBJ2-7, with 7 bases lining up with TRBD2. V lost 0 bases, J lost 4 bases, and 9 bases stayed unmatched. Germline CDR1 is LNHNV and CDR2 is YYDKDF (reference sequence). The length of the CDR3 is 16 residues. Here the CDR3 DNA reads TGTGCCACCAGCAGAGAATTAAGCGGGGACCCATACGAGCAGTACTTC. This sequence encodes CATSRELSGDPYEQYF.

The chain couples TRBV7-9 to TRBJ1-4; a weak D match, TRBD1 (5 bases). This CDR3 is 12 amino acids long. The V gene lost 3 bases and the J gene lost 7 bases, with 6 bases spanning the gap. Germline V gene data show CDR1 as SEHNR and CDR2 as FQNEAQ (reference sequence). The CDR3 loop reads CASSFGGEKLFF. The CDR3 bases are TGTGCCAGCAGCTTTGGGGGTGAAAAACTGTTTTTT.

The rearrangement uses TRBV15 and TRBJ2-7; unclear D gene. Looked up from germline, CDR1 is LNHNV and CDR2 is YYDKDF (reference sequence). V lost 0 bases and J 2 bases, leaving 11 bases between the germline ends. This CDR3 contains 15 residues. CDR3 in DNA: TGTGCCACCAGCAGAGAATCCAGTAAGACCTACGAGCAGTACTTC. This codes for CATSRESSKTYEQYF.

The chain couples TRBV28 to TRBJ1-2; 7 nucleotides align to TRBD1. This CDR3 contains 15 residues. Germline CDR1 MDHEN, CDR2 SYDVKM. J was trimmed by 6 bases and V by 5 bases; bases with no gene match: 12. The CDR3 region is CASSAPGTEIHGYTF. The CDR3 nucleotides are TGTGCCAGCAGTGCCCCCGGGACAGAAATTCATGGCTACACCTTC.

The CDR3 loop reads CASSLTTQYF. In nucleotides, the CDR3 is TGTGCCAGCAGCTTAACCACGCAGTATTTT. The J gene is TRBJ2-3, the V gene TRBV11-2, with D unresolved. Germline V gene lookup returns CDR1 SGHAT and CDR2 FQNNGV. V was shortened by 2 bases and J by 9 bases, with 3 bases between the two germline ends. This CDR3 has 10 residues. The whole variable domain, remainder taken from reference TRBV11-2 and TRBJ2-3, is EAGVAQSPRYKIIEKRQSVAFWCNPISGHATLYWYQQILGQGPKLLIQFQNNGVVDDSQLPKDRFSAERLKGVDSTLKIQPAKLEDSAVYLCASSLTTQYFGPGTRLTVL.

The CDR3 loop reads CASTSNRGGSGYTF. Here the CDR3 DNA reads TGTGCCAGCACCAGTAACCGAGGGGGTAGCGGCTACACCTTC. The rearrangement links TRBV28 to TRBJ1-2, with a possible D match to TRBD1 (6 bases). Germline CDR1 reads MDHEN; CDR2 reads SYDVKM. This CDR3 is built from 14 residues. V was shortened by 7 bases and J by 8 bases, with 20 bases between the two germline ends.

The sample holds one count of this clone. The chain has TRBV19 and TRBJ2-3; 9 positions match TRBD2. With 5 bases clipped from V and 5 bases from J, the junction kept 11 bases outside the gene matches. CDR1 and CDR2 from the germline V gene are LNHDA and SQIVND (reference sequence). The CDR3 is 16 residues long. CDR3 in DNA: TGTGCCAGTAGTGTGGGTAGCGGGGGAGGAGGAGATACGCAGTATTTT. Amino acid sequence: CASSVGSGGGGDTQYF.

V is TRBV2 and J is TRBJ1-6; 8 bases match TRBD1. The J segment lost 10 bases and the V segment lost 6 bases, leaving 11 bases of the junction unmatched. Germline V gene lookup returns CDR1 SNHLY and CDR2 FYNNEI. The CDR3 sequence is 15 residues long. The CDR3 loop reads CASSRLAGGTSPLHF. DNA for the CDR3: TGTGCCAGCAGCAGACTCGCAGGGGGCACCTCACCCCTCCACTTT.

The V and J genes are TRBV7-9 and TRBJ1-2, with no clear D. CDR1 is SEHNR and CDR2 is FQNEAQ in the germline V gene (reference sequence). The CDR3 contains 14 residues. The V end was cut by 5 bases, the J end by 1 base, with 11 bases between. For the CDR3, the DNA is TGTGCCAGCAGCGCCGCGAGGGTTAACTATGGCTACACCTTC. Its protein is CASSAARVNYGYTF. Drawing the rest from reference TRBV7-9 and TRBJ1-2, the complete variable domain is DTGVSQNPRHKITKRGQNVTFRCDPISEHNRLYWYRQTLGQGPEFLTYFQNEAQLEKSRLLSDRFSAERPKGSFSTLEIQRTEQGDSAMYLCASSAARVNYGYTFGSGTRLTVV.

The CDR3 coding sequence is TGTGCCAGCGCTTACCCGAGTGGACTCTCCTACGAGCAGTACTTC. It encodes CASAYPSGLSYEQYF. This chain connects TRBV5-6 to TRBJ2-7, with a tentative D call TRBD2 (5 bases). V lost 7 bases, J lost 0 bases, and 17 bases lay in between. The germline V gene encodes CDR1 SGHDT and CDR2 YYEEEE. There are 15 residues in the CDR3.

V gene TRBV5-1 combines with J gene TRBJ2-7; tentative D call: TRBD1 (6 bases). Germline lookup yields CDR1 SGHRS and CDR2 YFSETQ. There are 12 residues in the CDR3. Trimming removed 2 bases from V and 4 bases from J, with 7 bases in between. The CDR3 DNA reads TGCGCCAGCAGCTTTCAGGGGTACGAGCAGTACTTC. Protein sequence: CASSFQGYEQYF.